Below, 32 T cell receptor beta chains from the same sample are listed, as sequenced in a study of T cell repertoires in ileal Crohn's disease. Method: immunoSEQ multiplex PCR; TCRdb's copy keeps in-frame clones and lacks some. The sample yields approximately 12,000 clones, around three quarters seen once. Material for sequencing was ileal tissue. The receptors derive from an adult with Crohn's disease.

The chain links TRBV28 to TRBJ1-5; D ambiguous. V was cut by 8 bases and J by 4 bases, with 12 bases left in between. CDR3 length equals 13 residues. Germline CDR1 is MDHEN and CDR2 is SYDVKM. In DNA, the CDR3 is TGTGCCAGCCGAGAGGCAGTGAATCAGCCCCAGCATTTT. Residues: CASREAVNQPQHF.

V usage is TRBV10-3 and J usage is TRBJ1-2; tentatively, D is TRBD1 (6 bases). Germline V CDR1 and CDR2: ENHRY, SYGVKD. V lost 0 bases and J 3 bases, leaving 11 bases between the germline ends. The CDR3 length is 15 residues. The CDR3, as DNA: TGTGCCATCAGTGAGTCAGCAGGGGCCGACTATGGCTACACCTTC. As protein: CAISESAGADYGYTF.

This clone turned up a few times. The chain carries TRBV2 and TRBJ1-6; TRBD1 aligns across 7 bases. The germline V gene encodes CDR1 SNHLY and CDR2 FYNNEI. V was clipped by 10 bases and J by 10 bases; unmatched bases: 7. The length of the CDR3 is 12 residues. CDR3: CATRQGYSPLHF. The DNA of the CDR3 is TGTGCCACAAGACAGGGTTACTCACCCCTCCACTTT.

The CDR3 DNA sequence: TGTGCCAGCAGGTCCCCCGGGCGGGGGGCCTCCAAGGAGCAGTTCTTC. As protein: CASRSPGRGASKEQFF. The V and J genes are TRBV13 and TRBJ2-1; TRBD2 aligns across 8 bases. The CDR3 length is 16 residues. From germline, CDR1 is PRHDT and CDR2 FYEKMQ (reference sequence). V dropped 6 bases and J dropped 10; count of bases not matched to a gene: 17.

The rearrangement joins TRBV19 to TRBJ1-1, with D tentatively TRBD1 (5 bases). CDR1 is LNHDA and CDR2 is SQIVND in the germline V gene (reference sequence). The CDR3 runs to 12 residues. Trimming cost V 3 bases and J 10 bases, with 12 bases left between them. The CDR3 protein is CASSMEGRSAFF. The CDR3 DNA reads as TGTGCCAGTAGTATGGAGGGGCGCTCAGCTTTCTTT.

The chain recombines TRBV18 with TRBJ2-2; the match to TRBD1 covers 8 bases. The CDR3 runs to 16 residues. Germline CDR1 reads KGHSH; CDR2 reads LQKENI. V lost 3 bases, J lost 1 base, and 4 bases stayed unmatched. Written as DNA, the CDR3 is TGTGCCAGCTCACCCCGGGACAGGCAGAACACCGGGGAGCTGTTTTTT. This sequence encodes CASSPRDRQNTGELFF.

This clone has just one count. The J gene is TRBJ2-7, the V gene TRBV6-6, with 10 bases matching TRBD2. CDR3 length equals 14 residues. V was pared by 6 bases and J by 3 bases, with 5 bases of the junction left unmatched. Germline CDR1 reads MNHNY; CDR2 reads SVGAGI (reference sequence). The CDR3: CASRASGGNYEQYF. CDR3 nucleotides: TGTGCCAGCAGGGCTAGCGGGGGCAACTACGAGCAGTACTTC.

The count of this clone is one. V is TRBV19 and J is TRBJ1-2; no definite D call. CDR3 length: 14 amino acids. Germline V CDR1 and CDR2: LNHDA, SQIVND (reference sequence). Deletions cut 3 bases from V and 5 bases from J, with 13 bases between. CDR3 sequence (DNA): TGTGCCAGTAGTATGTGGGGAACTAGGTATGGCTACACCTTC. It codes for CASSMWGTRYGYTF.

The chain employs TRBV4-1 and TRBJ1-4, with 7 bases identical to TRBD1. From germline, CDR1 is MGHRA and CDR2 YSYEKL. V gave up 4 bases and J gave up 3 bases; unmatched junction bases: 5. The CDR3 has 15 residues. DNA for the CDR3: TGCGCCAGCAGCCGTTCAGGGGGACCTAATGAAAAACTGTTTTTT. Translated: CASSRSGGPNEKLFF.

The chain has TRBV19 and TRBJ2-1; D possibly corresponds to TRBD2 (6 bases). The V gene's germline CDR1 is LNHDA and CDR2 SQIVND (reference sequence). V was clipped by 3 bases and J by 5 bases, with 14 bases between them. CDR3 size: 15 residues. CDR3 sequence reads: CASSMGSGANNEQFF. The CDR3 DNA reads as TGTGCCAGTAGTATGGGATCGGGAGCGAACAATGAGCAGTTCTTC. Complete variable domain (other parts from reference TRBV19 and TRBJ2-1): DGGITQSPKYLFRKEGQNVTLSCEQNLNHDAMYWYRQDPGQGLRLIYYSQIVNDFQKGDIAEGYSVSREKKESFPLTVTSAQKNPTAFYLCASSMGSGANNEQFFGPGTRLTVL.

The CDR3 loop reads CASSLGTATDTQYF. In DNA, the CDR3 is TGTGCCAGCAGCTTAGGGACAGCCACAGATACGCAGTATTTT. The chain is built from TRBV7-3 and TRBJ2-3; 7 positions agree with TRBD1. After removal of 2 bases from V and 2 bases from J, the junction contained 1 base not matched to a gene. This CDR3 has 14 amino acids. Germline CDR1 SGHTA, CDR2 FQGTGA.

This CDR3 reads CASSPPGSGVTGELFF. In nucleotides, the CDR3 is TGTGCCAGCAGCCCCCCCGGTAGCGGGGTCACCGGGGAGCTGTTTTTT. The chain joins TRBV7-3 to TRBJ2-2, with TRBD2 matching over 8 bases. V shed 5 bases and J 4 bases; nucleotides not matched to a gene: 9. CDR1 is SGHTA, CDR2 FQGTGA, per germline. This CDR3 is built from 16 residues.

This clone came up a few times. The chain links TRBV2 to TRBJ2-6, with 11 positions matching TRBD2. Losses at the gene ends were 7 bases for V and 0 bases for J; bases not matched to a gene: 2. From germline, CDR1 is SNHLY and CDR2 FYNNEI. The CDR3 loop spans 16 amino acids. This chain's CDR3 is CASTGLAGSGANVLTF. DNA for the CDR3: TGTGCCAGCACTGGACTAGCGGGCTCTGGGGCCAACGTCCTGACTTTC.

The chain carries TRBV19 and TRBJ1-4; D is ambiguous. V lost 4 bases, J lost 0 bases, and 12 bases lay in between. Germline V gene data show CDR1 as LNHDA and CDR2 as SQIVND (reference sequence). The CDR3 has 16 residues. CDR3 residues: CASSTDAQATNEKLFF. In nucleotides, the CDR3 is TGTGCCAGTAGTACTGACGCCCAGGCAACTAATGAAAAACTGTTTTTT.

The chain couples TRBV2 to TRBJ2-5, with TRBD2 identical over 14 bases. The CDR3 has 16 amino acids. Germline assignment: CDR1 SNHLY and CDR2 FYNNEI. With V trimmed by 7 bases and J by 6 bases, 10 bases remained unmatched. The CDR3 coding sequence is TGTGCCAGCATCACCACCGGGACTAGCGGGGGCAAGACCCAGTACTTC. Amino acids: CASITTGTSGGKTQYF. The whole variable domain, filled in from reference TRBV2 and TRBJ2-5, reads EPEVTQTPSHQVTQMGQEVILRCVPISNHLYFYWYRQILGQKVEFLVSFYNNEISEKSEIFDDQFSVERPDGSNFTLKIRSTKLEDSAMYFCASITTGTSGGKTQYFGPGTRLLVL.

The chain uses TRBV7-2 and TRBJ2-2; TRBD2 agrees at 7 bases. Germline assignment: CDR1 SGHTA and CDR2 FQGNSA. The CDR3 spans 16 residues. V was pared by 5 bases and J by 5 bases, with 11 bases of the junction left unmatched. CDR3 coding DNA: TGTGCCAGCAGCACATCCCTGTTGGGGGGGACCGGGGAGCTGTTTTTT. This gives the protein CASSTSLLGGTGELFF. The complete variable domain, with remaining parts taken from reference TRBV7-2 and TRBJ2-2, reads GAGVSQSPSNKVTEKGKDVELRCDPISGHTALYWYRQSLGQGLEFLIYFQGNSAPDKSGLPSDRFSAERTGGSVSTLTIQRTQQEDSAVYLCASSTSLLGGTGELFFGEGSRLTVL.

This clone turned up a few times. Written as DNA, the CDR3 is TGTGCCAGCAGTTTATCCTTGACGGGCTATAATTCACCCCTCCACTTT. Translated: CASSLSLTGYNSPLHF. V usage is TRBV27 and J usage is TRBJ1-6; no clear D gene. The CDR3 sequence is 16 residues long. Trimming removed 0 bases from V and 3 bases from J, with 9 bases in between. Germline lookup yields CDR1 MNHEY and CDR2 SMNVEV (reference sequence).

DNA of the CDR3: TGTGCCAGCAGCTTAGATGCAGGGGGAGACACTGAAGCTTTCTTT. Its translation: CASSLDAGGDTEAFF. This rearrangement joins TRBV11-3 to TRBJ1-1; TRBD1 agrees at 7 bases. The length of the CDR3 is 15 residues. Germline CDR1 is SGHNT and CDR2 is YENEEA. With 0 bases clipped from V and 3 bases from J, the junction kept 4 bases outside the gene matches.

V and J are TRBV7-9 and TRBJ1-3; 8 nucleotides match TRBD1. Germline V lookup: CDR1 SEHNR, CDR2 FQNEAQ (reference sequence). The CDR3 loop spans 13 amino acids. V lost 1 base to trimming and J lost 7 bases; unmatched junction nucleotides: 0. The CDR3 here is CASSLGQGNTIYF. The CDR3 bases are TGTGCCAGCAGCTTAGGACAGGGGAACACCATATATTTT.

The chain couples TRBV7-2 to TRBJ2-5; D is uncertain. Near its end, the DNA agrees better with TRBJ2-7, so the J call may be wrong. The CDR3 sequence is 16 residues long. CDR1 is SGHTA, CDR2 FQGNSA, per germline. CDR3 DNA: TGTGCCAGCAGCTTAGAAAGCACCTCCGGGTCCTACGAGCAGTACTTC. As protein: CASSLESTSGSYEQYF.

This rearrangement joins TRBV9 to TRBJ1-1; D might be TRBD1 (6 bases). V was clipped by 1 base and J by 3 bases, with 16 bases between them. Germline V CDR1 and CDR2: SGDLS, YYNGEE. This CDR3 has 16 amino acids. CDR3 sequence reads: CASSVRSTGFDTEAFF. Written as DNA, the CDR3 is TGTGCCAGCAGCGTACGATCAACAGGGTTCGACACTGAAGCTTTCTTT. Using reference TRBV9 and TRBJ1-1 for the parts outside the CDR3, the full variable domain is DSGVTQTPKHLITATGQRVTLRCSPRSGDLSVYWYQQSLDQGLQFLIQYYNGEERAKGNILERFSAQQFPDLHSELNLSSLELGDSALYFCASSVRSTGFDTEAFFGQGTRLTVV.

The V call is TRBV2, the J call TRBJ2-5; TRBD1 matches 9 bases. Unmatched junction bases numbered 5, after V lost 5 bases and J lost 1 base. Germline values: CDR1 SNHLY, CDR2 FYNNEI. The CDR3 is 15 amino acids. The CDR3 reads CASSKTGGLQETQYF. CDR3 DNA sequence: TGTGCCAGCAGTAAGACAGGGGGACTCCAAGAGACCCAGTACTTC.

The chain combines TRBV6-5 with TRBJ1-3; TRBD1 is a possible D gene (6 bases). From germline, CDR1 is MNHEY and CDR2 SVGAGI. This CDR3 has 15 amino acids. Trimming pared 2 bases from V and 3 bases from J, leaving 11 bases between. CDR3 DNA: TGTGCCAGCAGTTACAACAGGGATAGTGGAAACACCATATATTTT. It translates to CASSYNRDSGNTIYF.

The rearrangement links TRBV7-9 to TRBJ2-7; D not certain. Trimming pared 8 bases from V and 0 bases from J, leaving 8 bases between. Germline-derived CDR1 and CDR2 are SEHNR and FQNEAQ (reference sequence). The CDR3 loop spans 12 amino acids. The CDR3 protein is CASARSSYEQYF. The CDR3 region has the DNA TGTGCCAGCGCCAGGTCCTCCTACGAGCAGTACTTC.

This sequence joins TRBV5-1 and TRBJ1-1, with D possibly TRBD1 on 5 matching bases. V dropped 0 bases and J dropped 10 bases, with 16 bases sitting between them. The CDR3 covers 14 residues. CDR1 is SGHRS and CDR2 is YFSETQ in the germline V gene. Here the CDR3 DNA reads TGCGCCAGCAGCTTGGGACAGCCCGACGAAGTAGCTTTCTTT. The encoded protein is CASSLGQPDEVAFF. Full variable domain (rest looked up from reference TRBV5-1 and TRBJ1-1): KAGVTQTPRYLIKTRGQQVTLSCSPISGHRSVSWYQQTPGQGLQFLFEYFSETQRNKGNFPGRFSGRQFSNSRSEMNVSTLELGDSALYLCASSLGQPDEVAFFGQGTRLTVV.

This chain joins TRBV7-7 and TRBJ2-5, with 10 positions matching TRBD2. The V gene end was trimmed by 4 bases and the J gene end by 9 bases; junction bases not matched to a gene: 17. The CDR3 is made up of 17 amino acids. From germline, CDR1 is SSHAT and CDR2 FNYEAQ (reference sequence). CDR3: CASSSTTSSGGIPAQYF. CDR3 DNA sequence: TGTGCCAGCAGCTCCACAACCTCTAGCGGGGGTATACCGGCCCAGTACTTC.

In the case of this clone: A read error may account for a junction end that differs from germline. This chain connects TRBV29-1 to TRBJ2-2, with a tentative D call TRBD2 (6 bases). This CDR3 is 11 amino acids long. The V gene's germline CDR1 is SQVTM and CDR2 ANQGSEA. The CDR3 DNA reads TGCAGCGCTGGGGAGGCCGGGGGGCTGTTTTTT. It specifies CSAGEAGGLFF.

The rearrangement links TRBV4-2 to TRBJ1-4; D gene uncertain. V was pared by 1 base and J by 0 bases, with 30 bases between. In germline, CDR1 is LGHNA, CDR2 YNFKEQ. The CDR3 has 23 residues. CDR3 DNA: TGTGCCAGCAGCCAAGTTCCCCAGCAGCGGCTTTCCTCAGAGGATGCAACTAATGAAAAACTGTTTTTT. It translates to CASSQVPQQRLSSEDATNEKLFF.

The chain carries TRBV6-5 and TRBJ1-5; D gene uncertain. Trimming took off 2 bases at V and 0 bases at J, with 8 bases between the two ends. This CDR3 comprises 15 residues. The germline CDR1 and CDR2 sequences are MNHEY and SVGAGI. In nucleotides, the CDR3 is TGTGCCAGCAGTTACACCCTCGGTAGCAATCAGCCCCAGCATTTT. Its protein product is CASSYTLGSNQPQHF.

The J gene is TRBJ2-1, the V gene TRBV6-1; 9 bases align to TRBD2. CDR1 is MNHNS and CDR2 is SASEGT in the germline V gene. Trimming took 3 bases from V and 2 from J; bases not matched to a gene: 5. This CDR3 is 16 amino acids long. The CDR3 loop reads CASSESGGGAYNEQFF. The CDR3 nucleotides are TGTGCCAGCAGTGAGAGCGGCGGGGGGGCCTACAATGAGCAGTTCTTC.

The chain employs TRBV10-3 and TRBJ1-2; TRBD1 aligns across 7 bases. J was trimmed by 3 bases and V by 4 bases; bases with no gene match: 8. The length of the CDR3 is 15 residues. Looked up from germline, CDR1 is ENHRY and CDR2 is SYGVKD. The CDR3 loop is CAISVGGGADYGYTF. CDR3 nucleotide sequence: TGTGCCATCAGTGTAGGAGGGGGCGCGGACTATGGCTACACCTTC.

The genes are TRBV2 and TRBJ2-4; 7 nucleotides align to TRBD2. The junction had 6 bases not matched to a gene; V was cut back by 8 bases and J by 2 bases. Germline-derived CDR1 and CDR2 are SNHLY and FYNNEI. The CDR3 sequence is 14 residues long. This chain's CDR3 is CASVRAGTKNIQYF. Here the CDR3 DNA reads TGTGCCAGCGTCAGAGCGGGGACCAAAAACATTCAGTACTTC.